The TCR beta chain under discussion was sequenced for a study of shared clonotypes between healthy human individuals. For this clone: The antigen remains undetermined.

J was trimmed by 2 bases and V by 10 bases; bases with no gene match: 11. This CDR3 has 14 residues. From germline, CDR1 is MDHEN and CDR2 SYDVKM. The authors split each subset's genomic DNA evenly across several immunoSEQ plates. The data were produced by immunoSEQ multiplex PCR, yet TCRdb's version contains in-frame clones alone and is incomplete. This table holds approximately 2.5 million clones, over 85% found once. Whole-study results and caveats: Owing to a small donor count, the genetic and exposure-history diversity represented was limited.

Nashville, Tennessee was home to all donors, each a Caucasian adult. A split of CD4+ cells into CD45RA+ naive and CD45RA-negative memory subsets was performed. The chain is built from TRBV28 and TRBJ2-7; 7 bases line up with TRBD1. This receptor was taken from a man aged 18 to 29 in good health. Some clones in this sample may be carry-over from other donors' samples. The sequencing sample was made of naive CD4+ T cells from PBMCs. Subset defined: CD45RA+ positively selected. This chain's CDR3 is CAIQSDRVTYEQYF. The CDR3, as DNA: TGTGCCATCCAGTCTGACAGGGTAACCTACGAGCAGTACTTC.